A selection of T cell receptor beta chains follows, all from one sample in a study of shared clonotypes between healthy human individuals. Libraries were prepared by immunoSEQ multiplex PCR; TCRdb keeps only in-frame clonotypes and omits some of them. This table has around 2,000,000 clones, 85% to 95% appearing once. The specimen sequenced was naive CD8+ T cells from PBMCs. Receptors originate from a young man in good health. Some clones in this sample may be carry-over from other donors' samples. Each CDR3 is given with its conserved first and last residue. A D gene is named only where the DNA matches it firmly. Not every row has a clone size; where given, it reads once, few, many or a size class.

D | J | size | V | CDR3 | DNA
TRBD2 | TRBJ2-5 | NA | TRBV7-9 | CASSGWSSGRGQETQYF | TGTGCCAGCAGCGGGTGGTCTAGCGGGAGGGGTCAGGAGACCCAGTACTTC
NA | TRBJ1-2 | NA | TRBV4-3 | CASSQDRQSFLAYGYTF | TGCGCCAGCAGCCAAGATCGGCAGAGCTTTTTGGCCTATGGCTACACCTTC
NA | TRBJ2-2 | once | TRBV10-3 | CAISEPHLGGANTGELFF | TGTGCCATCAGTGAGCCCCATTTGGGCGGTGCGAACACCGGGGAGCTGTTTTTT
NA | TRBJ1-2 | NA | TRBV7-9 | CASSGLGRDTGYTF | TGTGCCAGCAGCGGGCTAGGCAGGGATACGGGCTACACCTTC
TRBD1 | TRBJ1-2 | NA | TRBV10-3 | CAISGLVRDRENGYTF | TGTGCCATCAGTGGGTTGGTAAGGGACAGGGAGAACGGCTACACCTTC
NA | TRBJ2-7 | NA | TRBV12-2 | CASRLDRGQPSYEQYF | TGTGCAAGTCGCTTAGATAGGGGACAGCCCTCCTACGAGCAGTACTTC
NA | TRBJ1-3 | NA | TRBV12-5 | CASGRTGPMSGQFYSGNTIYF | TGTGCTAGTGGTCGCACAGGGCCCATGAGCGGACAGTTCTACTCTGGAAACACCATATATTTT
NA | TRBJ2-7 | NA | TRBV2 | CASSVQPGNEQYF | TGTGCCAGCAGTGTGCAACCGGGGAACGAGCAGTACTTC
NA | TRBJ1-1 | NA | TRBV19 | CASREGYTEAFF | TGTGCCAGTAGGGAGGGCTACACTGAAGCTTTCTTT
NA | TRBJ1-1 | once | TRBV6-5 | CASVQDQASNTEAFF | TGTGCCAGCGTACAAGACCAGGCCAGTAACACTGAAGCTTTCTTT